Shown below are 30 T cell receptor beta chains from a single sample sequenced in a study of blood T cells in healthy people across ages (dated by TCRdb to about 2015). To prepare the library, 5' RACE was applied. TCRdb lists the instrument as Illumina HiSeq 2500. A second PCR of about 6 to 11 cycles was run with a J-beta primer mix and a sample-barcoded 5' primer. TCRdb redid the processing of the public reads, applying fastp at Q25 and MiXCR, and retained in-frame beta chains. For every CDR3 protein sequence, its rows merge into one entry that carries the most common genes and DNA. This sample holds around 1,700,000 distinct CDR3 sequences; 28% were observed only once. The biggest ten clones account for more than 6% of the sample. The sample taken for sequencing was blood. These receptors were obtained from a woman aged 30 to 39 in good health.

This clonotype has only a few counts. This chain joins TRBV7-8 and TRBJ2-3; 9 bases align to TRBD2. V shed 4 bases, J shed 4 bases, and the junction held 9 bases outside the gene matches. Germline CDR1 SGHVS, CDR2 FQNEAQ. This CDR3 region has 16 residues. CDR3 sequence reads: CASSSLPGLAADTQYF. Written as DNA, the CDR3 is TGTGCCAGCAGCTCGCTGCCGGGACTAGCTGCAGATACGCAGTATTTT.

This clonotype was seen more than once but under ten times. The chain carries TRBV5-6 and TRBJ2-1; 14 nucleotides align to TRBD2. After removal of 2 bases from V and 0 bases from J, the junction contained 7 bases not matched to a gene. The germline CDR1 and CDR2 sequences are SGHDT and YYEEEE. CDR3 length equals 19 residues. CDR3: CASSLGLAGGLSSYNEQFF. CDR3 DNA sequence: TGTGCCAGCAGCTTAGGACTAGCGGGGGGTCTTAGCTCCTACAATGAGCAGTTCTTC.

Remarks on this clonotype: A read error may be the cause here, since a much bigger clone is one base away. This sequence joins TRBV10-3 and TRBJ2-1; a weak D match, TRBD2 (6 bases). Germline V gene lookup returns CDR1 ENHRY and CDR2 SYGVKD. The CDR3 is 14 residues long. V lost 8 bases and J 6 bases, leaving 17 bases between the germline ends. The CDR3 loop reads CAISRGFQGNEQFF. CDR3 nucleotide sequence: TGTGCCATCTCTCGGGGGTTTCAAGGCAATGAGCAGTTCTTC.

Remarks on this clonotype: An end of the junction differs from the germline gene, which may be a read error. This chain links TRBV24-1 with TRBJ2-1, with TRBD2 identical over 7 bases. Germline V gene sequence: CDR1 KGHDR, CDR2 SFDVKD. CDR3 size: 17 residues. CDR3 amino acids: CAASDPGPGGTYNEQFF. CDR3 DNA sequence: TGTGCCGCCAGTGATCCCGGACCCGGGGGGACCTACAATGAGCAGTTCTTC.

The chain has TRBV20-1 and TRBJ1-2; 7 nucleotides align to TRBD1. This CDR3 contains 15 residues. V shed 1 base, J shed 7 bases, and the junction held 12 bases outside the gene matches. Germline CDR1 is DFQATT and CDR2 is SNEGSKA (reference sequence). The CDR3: CSARGDRFSEVGYTF. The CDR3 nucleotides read TGCAGTGCTAGAGGGGACAGATTCTCCGAGGTTGGCTACACCTTC.

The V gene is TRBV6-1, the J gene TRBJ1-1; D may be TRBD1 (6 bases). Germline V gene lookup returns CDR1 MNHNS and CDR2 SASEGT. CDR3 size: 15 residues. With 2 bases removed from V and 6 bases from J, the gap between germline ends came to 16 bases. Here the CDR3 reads CASSERAGAIAEAFF. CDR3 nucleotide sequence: TGTGCCAGCAGTGAACGGGCGGGGGCAATTGCTGAAGCTTTCTTT.

CDR3 in DNA: TGTGCCAGCAGCGTAGGTGGACTAGCGGAGGGGAGTGAGCAGTTCTTC. Protein product: CASSVGGLAEGSEQFF. The chain couples TRBV9 to TRBJ2-1; TRBD2 aligns across 10 bases. V shed 0 bases, J shed 9 bases, and the junction held 9 bases outside the gene matches. This CDR3 contains 16 residues. Germline lookup yields CDR1 SGDLS and CDR2 YYNGEE.

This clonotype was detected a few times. The CDR3 is CASTSRDIKNIQYF. Here the CDR3 DNA reads TGTGCCAGCACCTCCCGGGACATCAAAAACATTCAGTACTTC. The V gene is TRBV6-5, the J gene TRBJ2-4, with a weak D call TRBD1 (6 bases). Germline CDR1 reads MNHEY; CDR2 reads SVGAGI. This CDR3 has 14 amino acids. V was clipped by 7 bases and J by 3 bases, with 13 bases between them.

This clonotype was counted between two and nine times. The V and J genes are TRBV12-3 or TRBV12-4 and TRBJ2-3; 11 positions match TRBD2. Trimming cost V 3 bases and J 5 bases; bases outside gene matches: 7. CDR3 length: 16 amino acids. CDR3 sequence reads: CASSLSLAGGIDTQYF. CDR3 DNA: TGTGCCAGCAGTTTGTCTCTAGCGGGAGGTATAGATACGCAGTATTTT.

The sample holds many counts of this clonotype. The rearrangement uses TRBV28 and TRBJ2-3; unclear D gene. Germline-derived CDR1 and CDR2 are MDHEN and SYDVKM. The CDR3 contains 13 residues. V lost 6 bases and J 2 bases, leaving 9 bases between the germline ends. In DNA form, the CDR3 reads TGTGCCAGCAGCCAGGACCACACAGATACGCAGTATTTT. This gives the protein CASSQDHTDTQYF.

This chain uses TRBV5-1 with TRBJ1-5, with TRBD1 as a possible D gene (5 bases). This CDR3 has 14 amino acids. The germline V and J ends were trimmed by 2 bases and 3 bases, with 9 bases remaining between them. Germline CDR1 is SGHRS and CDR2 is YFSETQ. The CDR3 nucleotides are TGCGCCAGCAGCTTTGGGGACCTCAATCAGCCCCAGCATTTT. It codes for CASSFGDLNQPQHF. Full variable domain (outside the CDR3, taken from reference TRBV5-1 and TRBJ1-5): KAGVTQTPRYLIKTRGQQVTLSCSPISGHRSVSWYQQTPGQGLQFLFEYFSETQRNKGNFPGRFSGRQFSNSRSEMNVSTLELGDSALYLCASSFGDLNQPQHFGDGTRLSIL.

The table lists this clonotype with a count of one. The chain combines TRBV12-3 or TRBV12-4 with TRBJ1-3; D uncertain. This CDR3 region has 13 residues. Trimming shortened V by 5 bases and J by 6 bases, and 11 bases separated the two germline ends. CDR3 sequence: CASSPAGSNTIYF. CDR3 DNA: TGTGCCAGCAGTCCCGCGGGGTCAAACACCATATATTTT.

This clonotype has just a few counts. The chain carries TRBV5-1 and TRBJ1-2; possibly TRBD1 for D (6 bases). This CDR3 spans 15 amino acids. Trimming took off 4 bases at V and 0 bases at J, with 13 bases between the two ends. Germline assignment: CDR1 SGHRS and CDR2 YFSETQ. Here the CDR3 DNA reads TGCGCCAGCAGCCGTGGGGGGGCCGCTAACTATGGCTACACCTTC. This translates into CASSRGGAANYGYTF.

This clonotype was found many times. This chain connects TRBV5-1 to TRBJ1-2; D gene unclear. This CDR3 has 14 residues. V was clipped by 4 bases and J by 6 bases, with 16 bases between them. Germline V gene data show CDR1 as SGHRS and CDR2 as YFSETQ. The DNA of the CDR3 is TGCGCCAGCAGCCCCCGGCGGGAGGCAGATGGCTACACCTTC. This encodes CASSPRREADGYTF.

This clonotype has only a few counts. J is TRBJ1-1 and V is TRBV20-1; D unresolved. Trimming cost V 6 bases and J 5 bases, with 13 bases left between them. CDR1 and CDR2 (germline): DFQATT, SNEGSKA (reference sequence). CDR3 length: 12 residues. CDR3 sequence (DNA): TGCAGTGCCCCCCCTACGGGAACTGAAGCTTTCTTT. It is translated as CSAPPTGTEAFF.

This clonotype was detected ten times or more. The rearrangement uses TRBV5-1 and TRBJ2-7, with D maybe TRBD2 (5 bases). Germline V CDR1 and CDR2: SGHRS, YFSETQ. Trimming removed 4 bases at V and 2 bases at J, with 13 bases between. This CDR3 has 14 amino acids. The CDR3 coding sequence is TGCGCCAGCAGCACCGGGAAGGGCCCCTACGAGCAGTACTTC. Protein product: CASSTGKGPYEQYF.

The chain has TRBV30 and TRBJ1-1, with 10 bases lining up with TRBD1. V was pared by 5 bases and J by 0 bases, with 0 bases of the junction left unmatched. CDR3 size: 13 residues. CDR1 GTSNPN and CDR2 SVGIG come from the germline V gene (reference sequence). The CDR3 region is CAWGTGVNTEAFF. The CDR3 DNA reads TGTGCCTGGGGGACAGGGGTGAACACTGAAGCTTTCTTT. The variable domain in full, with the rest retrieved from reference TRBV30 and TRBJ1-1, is SQTIHQWPATLVQPVGSPLSLECTVEGTSNPNLYWYRQAAGRGLQLLFYSVGIGQISSEVPQNLSASRPQDRQFILSSKKLLLSDSGFYLCAWGTGVNTEAFFGQGTRLTVV.

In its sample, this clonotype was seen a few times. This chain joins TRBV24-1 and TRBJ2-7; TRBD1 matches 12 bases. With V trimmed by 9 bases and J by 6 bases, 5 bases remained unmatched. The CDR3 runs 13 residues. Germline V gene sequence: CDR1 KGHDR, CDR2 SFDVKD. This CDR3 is CATAGTGGGEQYF. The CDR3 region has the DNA TGTGCCACCGCCGGGACAGGGGGCGGCGAGCAGTACTTC.

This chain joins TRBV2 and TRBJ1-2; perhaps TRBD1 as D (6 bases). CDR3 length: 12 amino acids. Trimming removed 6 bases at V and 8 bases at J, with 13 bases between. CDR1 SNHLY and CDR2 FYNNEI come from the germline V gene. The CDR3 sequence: CASRREGDGYTF. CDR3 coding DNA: TGTGCCAGCAGGAGGGAGGGGGACGGCTACACCTTC.

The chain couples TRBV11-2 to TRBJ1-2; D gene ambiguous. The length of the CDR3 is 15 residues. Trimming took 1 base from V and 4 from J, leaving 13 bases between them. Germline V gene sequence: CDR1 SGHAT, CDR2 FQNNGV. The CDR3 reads CASSLGRVESYGYTF. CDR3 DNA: TGTGCCAGCAGCTTAGGACGGGTTGAAAGCTATGGCTACACCTTC.

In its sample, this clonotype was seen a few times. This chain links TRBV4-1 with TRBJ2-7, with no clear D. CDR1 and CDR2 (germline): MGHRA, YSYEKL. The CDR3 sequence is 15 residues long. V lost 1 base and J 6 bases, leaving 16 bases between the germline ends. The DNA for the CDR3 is TGCGCCAGCAGCCAAGTGACGAGTAGGCCTCTCGAGCAGTACTTC. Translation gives CASSQVTSRPLEQYF.

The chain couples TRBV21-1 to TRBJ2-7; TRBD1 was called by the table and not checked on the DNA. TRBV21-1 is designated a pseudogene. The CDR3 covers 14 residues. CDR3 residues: CASSTRDSDYEQYF. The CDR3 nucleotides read TGTGCCAGCAGCACCCGGGACAGTGACTACGAGCAGTACTTC.

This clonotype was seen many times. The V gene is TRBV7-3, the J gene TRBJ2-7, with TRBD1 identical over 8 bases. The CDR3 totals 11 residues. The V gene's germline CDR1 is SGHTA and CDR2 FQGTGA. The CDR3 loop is CDPWDRYEQYF. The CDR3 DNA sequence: TGTGACCCCTGGGACAGGTACGAGCAGTACTTC.

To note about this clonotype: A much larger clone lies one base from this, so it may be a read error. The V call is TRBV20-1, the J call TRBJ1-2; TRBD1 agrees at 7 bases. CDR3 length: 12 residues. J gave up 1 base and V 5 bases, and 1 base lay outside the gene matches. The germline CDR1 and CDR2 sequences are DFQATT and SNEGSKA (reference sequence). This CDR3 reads CSAGDSNYGYTF. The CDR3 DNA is TGCAGTGCTGGGGACAGTAACTATGGCTACACCTTC.

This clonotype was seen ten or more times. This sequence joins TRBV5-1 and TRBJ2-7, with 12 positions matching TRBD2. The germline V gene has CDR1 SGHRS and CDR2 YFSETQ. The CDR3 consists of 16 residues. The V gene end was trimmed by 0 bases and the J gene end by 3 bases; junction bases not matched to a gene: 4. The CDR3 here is CASSLDRTSGIYEQYF. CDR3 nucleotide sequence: TGCGCCAGCAGCTTGGACAGGACTAGCGGGATCTACGAGCAGTACTTC.

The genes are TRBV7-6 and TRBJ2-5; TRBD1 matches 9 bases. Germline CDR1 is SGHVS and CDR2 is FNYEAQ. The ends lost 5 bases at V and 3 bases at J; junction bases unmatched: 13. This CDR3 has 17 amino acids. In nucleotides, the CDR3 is TGTGCCAGCAGCGTCGGCGCCGCGACAGGGGGTAAAGAGACCCAGTACTTC. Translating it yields CASSVGAATGGKETQYF. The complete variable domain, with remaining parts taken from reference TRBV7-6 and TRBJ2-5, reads GAGVSQSPRYKVTKRGQDVALRCDPISGHVSLYWYRQALGQGPEFLTYFNYEAQQDKSGLPNDRFSAERPEGSISTLTIQRTEQRDSAMYRCASSVGAATGGKETQYFGPGTRLLVL.

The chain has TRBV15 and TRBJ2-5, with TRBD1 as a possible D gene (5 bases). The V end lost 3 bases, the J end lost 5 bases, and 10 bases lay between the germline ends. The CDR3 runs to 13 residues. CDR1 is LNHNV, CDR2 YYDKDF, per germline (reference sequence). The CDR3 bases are TGTGCCACCAGCAGCGACCAGGGCGAGACCCAGTACTTC. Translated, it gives CATSSDQGETQYF.

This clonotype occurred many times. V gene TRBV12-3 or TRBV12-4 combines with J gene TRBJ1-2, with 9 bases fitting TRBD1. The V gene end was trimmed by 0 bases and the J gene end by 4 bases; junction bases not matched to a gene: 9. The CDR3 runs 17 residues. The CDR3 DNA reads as TGTGCCAGCAGTTTAGCCGCAGGGGACAGGGCCGGCTATGGCTACACCTTC. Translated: CASSLAAGDRAGYGYTF.

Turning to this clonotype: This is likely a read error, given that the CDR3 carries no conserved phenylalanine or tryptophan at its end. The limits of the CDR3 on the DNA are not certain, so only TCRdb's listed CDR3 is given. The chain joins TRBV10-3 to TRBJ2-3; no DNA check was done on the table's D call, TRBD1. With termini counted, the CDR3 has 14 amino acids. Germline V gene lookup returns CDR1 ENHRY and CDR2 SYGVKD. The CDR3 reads CAISSGGDTDTRYL.

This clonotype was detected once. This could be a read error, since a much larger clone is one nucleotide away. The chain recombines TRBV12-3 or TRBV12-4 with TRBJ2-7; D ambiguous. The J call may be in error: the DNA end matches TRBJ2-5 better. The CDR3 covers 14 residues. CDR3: CASSLDDRAETQYF. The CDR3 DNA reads TGTGCCAGCAGTTTAGACGATCGGGCGGAGACCCAGTACTTC.